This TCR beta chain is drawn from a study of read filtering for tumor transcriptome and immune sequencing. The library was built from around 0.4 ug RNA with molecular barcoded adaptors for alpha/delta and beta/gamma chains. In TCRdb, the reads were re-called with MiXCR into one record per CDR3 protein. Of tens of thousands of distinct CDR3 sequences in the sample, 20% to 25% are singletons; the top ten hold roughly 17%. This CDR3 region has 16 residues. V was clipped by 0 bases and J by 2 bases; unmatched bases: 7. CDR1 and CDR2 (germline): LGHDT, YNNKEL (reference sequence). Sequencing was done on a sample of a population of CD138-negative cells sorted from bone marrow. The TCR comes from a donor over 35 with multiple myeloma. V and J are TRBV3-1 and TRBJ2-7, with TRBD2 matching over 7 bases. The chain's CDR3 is CASSQERTRKAYEQYF. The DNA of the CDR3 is TGTGCCAGCAGCCAAGAAAGGACTAGGAAAGCCTACGAGCAGTACTTC.